Listed below are T cell receptor beta chains from one sample, sequenced in a study of blood T cell repertoires in COVID-19. Clones were sequenced by immunoSEQ multiplex PCR, and TCRdb holds only the in-frame ones, with some missing. Of 250,000 or so clones listed, about 90% are singletons. The sample comprised peripheral blood. Receptors were obtained from a man older than 75 with acute or convalescent COVID-19. Each CDR3 is given with its conserved first and last residue. D genes are given only for firm matches. A clone size is listed for some rows: how often the clone was seen (once, few, many), or a class if it is expanded.

.,.,TRBV27,TRBJ2-2,TGTGCCAGCAGAGAACAGAACACCGGGGAGCTGTTTTTT,CASREQNTGELFF
.,TRBD1,TRBV5-1,TRBJ2-1,TGCGCCAGCAGCTTGTCTGTGACAGGGGTCTCCAATGAGCAGTTCTTC,CASSLSVTGVSNEQFF
.,TRBD2,TRBV19,TRBJ2-2,TGTGCCAGTAGTATACAAGGGAGCGGGGGGTTCGGCGGGGAGCTGTTTTTT,CASSIQGSGGFGGELFF
.,.,TRBV5-4,TRBJ2-7,TGTGCCAGCAGCTTCGGCCAGGGCCAGTACGAGCAGTACTTC,CASSFGQGQYEQYF
.,TRBD2,TRBV2,TRBJ2-4,TGTGCCAGCAGTCGAACCGGGACTAGCGGGAGGGCAGCGCAGTACTTC,CASSRTGTSGRAAQYF
.,.,TRBV6-1,TRBJ1-3,TGTGCCAGCAGTGAAGAGTGGGCCAACACCATATATTTT,CASSEEWANTIYF
once,.,TRBV3-1/TRBV3-2,TRBJ1-6,TGTGCCAGCAGCCAAGTCGACAGGTCTTCACCCCTCCACTTT,CASSQVDRSSPLHF
.,TRBD2,TRBV6-4,TRBJ2-1,TGTGCCAGCAGTTACTCCGGGACTAGCGTAAATGAGCAGTTCTTC,CASSYSGTSVNEQFF
.,TRBD1,TRBV5-8,TRBJ1-5,TGTGCCAGCAGCCCGGGACAGGTGAGTAATCAGCCCCAGCATTTT,CASSPGQVSNQPQHF
few,TRBD1,TRBV5-5,TRBJ1-2,TGTGCCAGCAGCTTGGCGACCAGGGGGGAAGGCTACACCTTC,CASSLATRGEGYTF
.,TRBD2,TRBV18,TRBJ2-5,TGTGCCAGCTCACCACCGGCTAGCGGGGGGCAAGAGACCCAGTACTTC,CASSPPASGGQETQYF
.,.,TRBV7-8,TRBJ2-3,TGTGCCAGCAGCTCCGAGGGGGGAGGGTACACAGATACGCAGTATTTT,CASSSEGGGYTDTQYF
.,TRBD2,TRBV3-1/TRBV3-2,TRBJ2-1,TGTGCCTGTTCCGGGACTAGTTCCTCGAATGAGCAGTTCTTC,CACSGTSSSNEQFF
.,.,TRBV15,TRBJ1-2,TGTGCCACCAGCAGAGATCGACAACAGGGTAGGGGCTACACCTTC,CATSRDRQQGRGYTF
once,.,TRBV27,TRBJ2-6,TGTGCCAGCAGTTCTCACAGCTCTGGGGCCAACGTCCTGACTTTC,CASSSHSSGANVLTF
.,TRBD1,TRBV5-8,TRBJ1-2,TGTGCCAGCAGCTCGATAGACAGGGGCGGCTACACCTTC,CASSSIDRGGYTF
.,.,TRBV3-1/TRBV3-2,TRBJ1-1,TGTGCCAGCAGCCAAGAAGGCAGGTTGAACACTGAAGCTTTCTTT,CASSQEGRLNTEAFF
.,.,TRBV5-5,TRBJ1-4,TGTGCCAGCAGCGGATTACAGATAACTAATGAAAAACTGTTTTTT,CASSGLQITNEKLFF
.,TRBD1,TRBV19,TRBJ1-1,TGTGCCAGTACCCAACAGGGGGAGGTCACTGAAGCTTTCTTT,CASTQQGEVTEAFF
.,TRBD1,TRBV18,TRBJ1-5,TGTGCCAGCTCACCGACAGGGGCGGATCAGCCCCAGCATTTT,CASSPTGADQPQHF
once,.,TRBV7-2,TRBJ2-3,TGTGCCAGCAGCCAAATAACGGGGGCAGATACGCAGTATTTT,CASSQITGADTQYF
.,TRBD1,TRBV5-1,TRBJ2-3,TGCGCCAGCAGCTCGGACAGGGCCTTCACAGATACGCAGTATTTT,CASSSDRAFTDTQYF
.,TRBD2,TRBV19,TRBJ2-3,TGTGCCAGTAGTCCCCAGCGGGGGGGGTCAGATACGCAGTATTTT,CASSPQRGGSDTQYF